The clone carrying this T cell receptor beta chain rates as medium-sized. Exclusions: uncontrolled infection, other autoimmune disease, pregnancy, lactation. Blood sampling occurred at first hyperthyroidism diagnosis, ahead of any ophthalmopathy symptoms. The CDR3 is 15 residues long. The V end was cut by 5 bases, the J end by 1 base, with 14 bases between. CDR1 and CDR2 (germline): SNHLY, FYNNEI. What was amplified from RNA transcripts were TCR beta CDR3 regions. The HTBI primer set was used in a first-round RT-PCR of the TCR CDR3. TCRdb reprocessed the multiplex PCR reads with MiXCR, giving one entry per CDR3 protein. The sample yields about 160,000 distinct CDR3 sequences, 9.4% seen once. The data stem from a study of T cells in Graves' hyperthyroidism and ophthalmopathy.

The material sequenced was blood. This clonotype was obtained from a woman in her late teens or twenties with Graves' hyperthyroidism that later progressed to Graves' ophthalmopathy. This chain joins TRBV2 and TRBJ1-1; D is possibly TRBD1 (6 bases). Here the CDR3 reads CASSQRTVGNTEAFF. As DNA, the CDR3 is TGTGCCAGCAGTCAACGGACAGTCGGGAACACTGAAGCTTTCTTT.